The table lists the clone carrying this T cell receptor (beta chain) with a few counts. As handled by the study authors: Cell counts per sample came from amplifying reference gene primers. Sequencing used immunoSEQ multiplex PCR; TCRdb keeps in-frame clones, though not all of them. V, J and clone size derive from that table, while D and trimming were established from the DNA sequence. The table lists about 180,000 clones, approximately 85% of them singletons. This sample is drawn from a study of blood T cell repertoires in COVID-19. Study information: Samples of COVID-19 (acute and convalescent) were obtained from the United States, Italy and Spain. From T cells, B-cell-depleted T cells, or PBMCs came the material, which was cDNA or gDNA.

The ends lost 5 bases at V and 9 bases at J; junction bases unmatched: 2. The CDR3 totals 14 residues. Germline V gene data show CDR1 as MNHEY and CDR2 as SMNVEV (reference sequence). The rearrangement uses TRBV27 and TRBJ1-6, with TRBD1 matching 12 bases. The material sequenced was peripheral blood. The sequence derives from a woman of 80 years or more with acute or convalescent COVID-19. The CDR3 protein is CASSAGQGASPLHF. In DNA, the CDR3 is TGTGCCAGCAGTGCGGGACAGGGGGCTTCACCCCTCCACTTT.